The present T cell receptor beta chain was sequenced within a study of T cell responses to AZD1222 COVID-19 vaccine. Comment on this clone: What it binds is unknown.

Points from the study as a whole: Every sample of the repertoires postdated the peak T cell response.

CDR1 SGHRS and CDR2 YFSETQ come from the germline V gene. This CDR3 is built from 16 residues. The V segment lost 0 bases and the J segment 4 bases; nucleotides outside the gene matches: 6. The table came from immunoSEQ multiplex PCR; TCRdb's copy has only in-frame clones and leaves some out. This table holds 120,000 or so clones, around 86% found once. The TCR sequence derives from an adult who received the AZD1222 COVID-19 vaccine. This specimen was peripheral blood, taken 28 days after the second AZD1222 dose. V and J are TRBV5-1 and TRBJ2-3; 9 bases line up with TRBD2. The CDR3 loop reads CASSLDGGGASDTQYF. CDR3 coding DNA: TGCGCCAGCAGCTTGGATGGCGGGGGGGCATCAGATACGCAGTATTTT.